The 18 T cell receptor beta chains below were found in one sample sequenced in a study of T cells after posttransplantation cyclophosphamide. Assay: immunoSEQ multiplex PCR; the TCRdb copy retains only in-frame clones and omits some. Reported are tens of thousands of clones, none seen only once; the ten largest carry 2% to 2.5%. The material sequenced was PBMCs. The receptors shown here come from a man aged 40-55 years in good health, CMV-negative, and a related stem cell transplant donor.

This clone was seen at least ten times. V and J are TRBV27 and TRBJ2-3, with 8 bases that match TRBD2. The CDR3 sequence is 15 residues long. V lost 2 bases and J lost 2; bases outside the gene matches: 3. CDR1 and CDR2 (germline): MNHEY, SMNVEV (reference sequence). The CDR3 protein is CASSLRAGATDTQYF. The CDR3 DNA follows: TGTGCCAGCAGTTTACGAGCGGGAGCCACAGATACGCAGTATTTT.

This clone was detected many times. The chain has TRBV11-1 and TRBJ2-5, with TRBD1 matching 8 bases. Germline CDR1 SGHAT, CDR2 FQDESV (reference sequence). The CDR3 sequence is 13 residues long. V lost 9 bases and J lost 4; bases outside the gene matches: 7. Here the CDR3 reads CASDRGWGETQYF. In nucleotides, the CDR3 is TGTGCCAGTGACAGGGGATGGGGAGAGACCCAGTACTTC. Complete variable domain (other parts from reference TRBV11-1 and TRBJ2-5): EAEVAQSPRYKITEKSQAVAFWCDPISGHATLYWYRQILGQGPELLVQFQDESVVDDSQLPKDRFSAERLKGVDSTLKIQPAELGDSAMYLCASDRGWGETQYFGPGTRLLVL.

This clone appeared many times. This sequence joins TRBV4-3 and TRBJ2-5; the match to TRBD1 covers 12 bases. Germline lookup yields CDR1 LGHNA and CDR2 YSLEER. Losses at the gene ends were 4 bases for V and 5 bases for J; bases not matched to a gene: 5. The CDR3 runs 15 residues. CDR3 sequence (DNA): TGCGCCAGCAGCCCAGGGACAGGGGGCAGGGAGACCCAGTACTTC. This encodes CASSPGTGGRETQYF.

This clone was detected ten times or more. The V gene is TRBV6-5, the J gene TRBJ1-1, with D tentatively TRBD1 (6 bases). V lost 2 bases to trimming and J lost 1 base, with 8 bases between them. Germline CDR1 reads MNHEY; CDR2 reads SVGAGI. The CDR3 is 14 residues long. CDR3 protein: CASSYRGGNTEAFF. In DNA form, the CDR3 reads TGTGCCAGCAGTTACAGGGGGGGGAACACTGAAGCTTTCTTT.

This clone was recorded at least ten times. The rearrangement uses TRBV7-2 and TRBJ2-2; no clear D. CDR3 length equals 14 residues. CDR1 is SGHTA, CDR2 FQGNSA, per germline. V was clipped by 7 bases and J by 3 bases, with 12 bases between them. In nucleotides, the CDR3 is TGTGCCAGCAACCACCCAGTGGACACCGGGGAGCTGTTTTTT. This sequence encodes CASNHPVDTGELFF.

This clone was picked up many times. DNA for the CDR3: TGTGCCAGCACGTGGGGCAGCTCTGGAAACACCATATATTTT. Translated: CASTWGSSGNTIYF. The gene calls are TRBV28 and TRBJ1-3, with a possible D match to TRBD1 (5 bases). This CDR3 contains 14 residues. Trimming took 7 bases from V and 0 from J, leaving 10 bases between them. Looked up from germline, CDR1 is MDHEN and CDR2 is SYDVKM.

This clone was seen ten or more times. The chain employs TRBV6-1 and TRBJ2-7; 9 nucleotides align to TRBD1. With 7 bases clipped from V and 0 bases from J, the junction kept 7 bases outside the gene matches. Looked up from germline, CDR1 is MNHNS and CDR2 is SASEGT. The CDR3 spans 15 residues. The CDR3 bases are TGTGCCAGCAATGAGGGACAGGGAATCTCCTACGAGCAGTACTTC. Translated: CASNEGQGISYEQYF.

This clone was observed at least ten times. The chain recombines TRBV27 with TRBJ2-1, with D perhaps TRBD2 (6 bases). Germline values: CDR1 MNHEY, CDR2 SMNVEV (reference sequence). The CDR3 runs to 14 residues. V gave up 7 bases and J gave up 5 bases, with 15 bases separating them. CDR3 residues: CASTHRDSHNEQFF. Written as DNA, the CDR3 is TGTGCCAGCACCCACCGGGACTCACACAATGAGCAGTTCTTC.

This clone was seen many times. The CDR3 reads CSVRQGTYEQYF. DNA for the CDR3: TGCAGCGTAAGACAGGGAACCTACGAGCAGTACTTC. This chain connects TRBV29-1 to TRBJ2-7, with 7 bases fitting TRBD1. Germline lookup yields CDR1 SQVTM and CDR2 ANQGSEA. CDR3 length equals 12 residues. After removal of 6 bases from V and 2 bases from J, the junction contained 4 bases not matched to a gene.

This clone was observed many times. The chain carries TRBV25-1 and TRBJ2-7; 7 bases are a match to TRBD1. The CDR3 sequence is 14 residues long. The germline gives CDR1 MGHDK, CDR2 SYGVNS. V lost 3 bases to trimming and J lost 0 bases; unmatched junction nucleotides: 2. The DNA of the CDR3 is TGTGCCAGCAGTGATTACAGGGGCTCCTACGAGCAGTACTTC. This gives the protein CASSDYRGSYEQYF.

This clone was seen many times. The V and J genes are TRBV28 and TRBJ1-1; TRBD1 agrees at 8 bases. CDR3 length: 15 residues. Germline values: CDR1 MDHEN, CDR2 SYDVKM. V dropped 7 bases and J dropped 5; count of bases not matched to a gene: 12. Here the CDR3 DNA reads TGTGCCAGCATCAGATTAACAGGGGGGAGGACTGAAGCTTTCTTT. The encoded protein is CASIRLTGGRTEAFF.

This clone was found many times. The chain joins TRBV6-5 to TRBJ1-2; unclear D gene. This CDR3 is 14 amino acids long. Looked up from germline, CDR1 is MNHEY and CDR2 is SVGAGI. V gave up 0 bases and J gave up 2 bases, with 7 bases separating them. This CDR3 reads CASSYSRQNYGYTF. The CDR3 DNA follows: TGTGCCAGCAGTTACTCGAGGCAGAACTATGGCTACACCTTC.

The table lists this clone with many counts. The chain joins TRBV6-5 to TRBJ2-1; unclear D gene. In germline, CDR1 is MNHEY, CDR2 SVGAGI. This CDR3 has 13 residues. Trimming shortened V by 8 bases and J by 3 bases, and 11 bases separated the two germline ends. In nucleotides, the CDR3 is TGTGCCAGCCGGATGGCGGACTACAATGAGCAGTTCTTC. Its protein product is CASRMADYNEQFF.

In this sample, this clone turned up many times. This rearrangement joins TRBV6-5 to TRBJ2-1, with 7 bases aligning to TRBD2. The V segment lost 6 bases and the J segment 8 bases; nucleotides outside the gene matches: 10. The CDR3 extends over 14 amino acids. Germline V gives CDR1 MNHEY, CDR2 SVGAGI. DNA of the CDR3: TGTGCCAGCAGGTGGGGGGGAGCGTTGCATGAGCAGTTCTTC. This translates into CASRWGGALHEQFF.

This clone has a count of ten or more. V is TRBV19 and J is TRBJ2-5; 12 positions agree with TRBD2. With 4 bases clipped from V and 4 bases from J, the junction kept 13 bases outside the gene matches. The CDR3 is 18 amino acids. Germline loops: CDR1 LNHDA, CDR2 SQIVND (reference sequence). In DNA, the CDR3 is TGTGCCAGTAGTACTCAACTAGCGGGAGGCCCCGGAGGAGAGACCCAGTACTTC. Protein product: CASSTQLAGGPGGETQYF.

This clone showed up many times. This sequence joins TRBV5-5 and TRBJ1-5; TRBD1 matches 8 bases. V was clipped by 0 bases and J by 1 base; unmatched bases: 6. CDR3 length: 17 amino acids. Germline V gene sequence: CDR1 SGHKS, CDR2 YYEKEE (reference sequence). CDR3 amino acids: CASSLAITGGSNQPQHF. The DNA of the CDR3 is TGTGCCAGCAGCTTGGCCATAACAGGGGGAAGCAATCAGCCCCAGCATTTT. The variable domain in full, with the rest retrieved from reference TRBV5-5 and TRBJ1-5, is DAGVTQSPTHLIKTRGQQVTLRCSPISGHKSVSWYQQVLGQGPQFIFQYYEKEERGRGNFPDRFSARQFPNYSSELNVNALLLGDSALYLCASSLAITGGSNQPQHFGDGTRLSIL.

In its sample, this clone was seen many times. The CDR3 DNA reads TGCAGCGTTGGTGAGGGTTGGGAAAAACTGTTTTTT. It is translated as CSVGEGWEKLFF. The chain recombines TRBV29-1 with TRBJ1-4, with D uncertain. Germline CDR1 reads SQVTM; CDR2 reads ANQGSEA. CDR3 length equals 12 residues. The V end was cut by 4 bases, the J end by 8 bases, with 11 bases between.

CDR3 nucleotide sequence: TGTGCCAGCAGACAACAGGGAGTGGAAACAGATACGCAGTATTTT. Translating gives CASRQQGVETDTQYF. This chain uses TRBV28 with TRBJ2-3, with D perhaps matching TRBD1 (6 bases). Trimming removed 6 bases at V and 3 bases at J, with 16 bases between. In germline, CDR1 is MDHEN, CDR2 SYDVKM. The CDR3 is made up of 15 amino acids.